This TCR beta chain is from a study of cytomegalovirus exposure and HLA in healthy donors. Findings of the study overall: The study labeled 150 to 200 TCR beta chains cytomegalovirus-associated. Exclusion as indistinguishable affected some V segments, including TRBV6-2 and TRBV6-3. Most TCR sequences were uncommon, yet certain public TCRs appeared in many donors.

Trimming took 4 bases from V and 5 from J; bases not matched to a gene: 7. The CDR3 runs 18 residues. Germline V CDR1 and CDR2: MGHRA, YSYEKL. PCR amplification relied on 60 Vbeta primers (plus 13 Jbeta primers). In the original analysis: About 12 million of the roughly 77 million unique TCR beta chains counted in a later analysis were shared. The table came from immunoSEQ multiplex PCR; TCRdb's copy has only in-frame clones and leaves some out. Clonal size and the V and J genes are those of that table, whereas D and trimming came from the DNA. Of 180,000 or so clones in the sample, over 75% were seen once. As to this clone: The antigen is undetermined.

The source of this sequence is a man aged 35-49 years in good health and CMV-seropositive. The rearrangement uses TRBV4-1 and TRBJ2-2, with 16 bases matching TRBD2. The material sequenced was PBMCs. The CDR3 bases are TGCGCCAGCAGCCTAACGGGACTAGCGGGAGGGTGGACCGGGGAGCTGTTTTTT. Residues: CASSLTGLAGGWTGELFF.